Listed here are 2 T cell receptor beta chains from one sample, sequenced in a study of T cells in Graves' hyperthyroidism and ophthalmopathy. Researchers amplified the TCR beta CDR3 regions from RNA transcripts. The HTBI primer set drove a first-round RT-PCR of the TCR CDR3. From the multiplex PCR reads, TCRdb called clonotypes with MiXCR, one entry per CDR3 protein. The data hold roughly 720,000 distinct CDR3 sequences, with 17% observed a single time. Sequenced input: blood. The receptor set was obtained from a man in his forties or fifties with Graves' hyperthyroidism.

Ten or more counts support this clonotype. This chain joins TRBV10-3 and TRBJ2-1; 8 nucleotides match TRBD2. Germline trimming cut 2 bases from V and 9 bases from J; bases unmatched to any gene: 9. The germline gives CDR1 ENHRY, CDR2 SYGVKD. This CDR3 spans 15 amino acids. CDR3 residues: CAISEPKAGVGEQFF. The CDR3 DNA reads as TGTGCCATCAGTGAGCCCAAAGCGGGAGTAGGTGAGCAGTTCTTC.

This clonotype was detected ten times or more. This rearrangement joins TRBV6-1 to TRBJ1-5; unclear D gene. V was shortened by 7 bases and J by 0 bases, with 7 bases between the two germline ends. The CDR3 length is 13 residues. Looked up from germline, CDR1 is MNHNS and CDR2 is SASEGT. The CDR3 DNA reads as TGTGCCAGCACCCCGGTTAGCAATCAGCCCCAGCATTTT. Its protein is CASTPVSNQPQHF.